These 12 T cell receptor beta chains were all obtained from the same sample, sequenced in a study of tumor and adjacent non-tumor tissue in lung cancer (dated by TCRdb to the late 2010s). The library was made by multiplex PCR. Sequencing was carried out with an Illumina HiSeq 2500. TCRbeta libraries were built by three rounds of nested PCR using primers (Table S4), following protocols modified from ARM-PCR. TCRdb ran its own pipeline on the public reads, namely fastp trimming at Q25 and MiXCR clone calling, and kept in-frame beta chains. Each CDR3 protein gets just one entry, which takes the most common genes and DNA from the rows behind it. This sample comprises over 80,000 distinct CDR3 sequences, roughly 77% of them detected only once. Less than 25% of the sample comes from the top ten. RNA was isolated from bulk, unsorted tissue, and RNA quality was assessed with a NanoDrop ND-1000 and an Agilent 2100. Normal lung samples were distant non-tumor tissue taken more than 3 cm from the tumor edge.

The sequenced sample was distant non-tumor lung tissue. These TCRs come from a woman in her forties or fifties with non-small cell lung cancer.

In regard to this clonotype: Its ends do not fully match the called genes, so a read error is possible. The chain has TRBV6-5 and TRBJ1-1; D may be TRBD1 (6 bases). This CDR3 has 14 amino acids. Germline CDR1 reads MNHEY; CDR2 reads SVGAGI. In DNA form, the CDR3 reads TGCGCCAGCAGTAGGGGGGGATGGTACACTGAAGCTTTCTTT. This encodes CASSRGGWYTEAFF.

Regarding this clonotype: One end of the junction is discordant with germline, which a read error may explain. The rearrangement joins TRBV6-5 to TRBJ2-1, with D unresolved. The CDR3 totals 17 residues. The germline gives CDR1 MNHEY, CDR2 SVGAGI. The CDR3, as DNA: TGTGCCGGCATTTACTCCTTTGCCCCCAGCTCCTACAATGAGCACTTCTTC. Amino acid sequence: CAGIYSFAPSSYNEHFF.

As concerns this clonotype: The junction departs from the called germline gene at one end, perhaps through a read error. The rearrangement uses TRBV6-5 and TRBJ2-1; TRBD2 matches at 10 bases. CDR3 size: 14 residues. Germline V gene lookup returns CDR1 MNHEY and CDR2 SVGAGI. Written as DNA, the CDR3 is TGTGCCACCAGTTACGAGCGGGAGGGCCATGAACAGTTCTTC. Amino acids: CATSYEREGHEQFF.

Remarks on this clonotype: One end of the junction fails to match germline, which may point to a read error. CDR3 nucleotide sequence: TGTGCCGGCAGCCAGGACCTCACTAGCAGTCAGCTCCAGCATTTT. Encoded protein: CAGSQDLTSSQLQHF. V usage is TRBV4-2 and J usage is TRBJ1-5; D gene uncertain. Germline CDR1 and CDR2: LGHNA and YNFKEQ. This CDR3 is 15 amino acids long.

The J gene is TRBJ2-2, the V gene TRBV6-2 or TRBV6-3; maybe TRBD1 (5 bases). The CDR3 has 16 amino acids. The germline V and J ends were trimmed by 5 bases and 8 bases, with 21 bases remaining between them. Germline CDR1 reads MNHEY; CDR2 reads SVGEGT. CDR3 protein: CASSSLGHRPTGELFF. CDR3 coding DNA: TGTGCCAGCAGTAGCCTTGGTCACAGGCCAACTGGGGAGCTGTTTTTT.

This clonotype was seen ten or more times. The V call is TRBV5-4, the J call TRBJ2-5; the D gene is possibly TRBD2 (6 bases). V dropped 4 bases and J dropped 5 bases, with 21 bases sitting between them. Germline assignment: CDR1 SGHNT and CDR2 YYREEE (reference sequence). The CDR3 sequence is 16 residues long. DNA for the CDR3: TGTGCCAGCAGCCCAGTACCCCTCGGAGGGCTGGAGACCCAGTACTTC. Its translation is CASSPVPLGGLETQYF.

About this clonotype itself: A read error is likely, as this CDR3 ends without the conserved phenylalanine or tryptophan. V usage is TRBV4-1 and J usage is TRBJ2-1; D is unclear. Germline V gene sequence: CDR1 MGHRA, CDR2 YSYEKL. The CDR3 totals 13 residues. The CDR3 DNA reads TGCGCCAGTAGCCAAGGATTATACGATGAGCAGTTCTTA. Protein: CASSQGLYDEQFL.

A word on this clonotype: A junction boundary mismatches the germline segment, possibly from a read error. The CDR3 spells CATSLGQTPQELFF. In DNA form, the CDR3 reads TGCGCCACCAGCCTCGGACAGACCCCCCAGGAGCTGTTTTTT. The chain couples TRBV5-1 to TRBJ2-2; the D gene is possibly TRBD1 (6 bases). Germline CDR1 reads SGHRS; CDR2 reads YFSETQ. The CDR3 is 14 amino acids.

This clonotype is judged large. J is TRBJ2-3 and V is TRBV29-1; D uncertain. Germline V gives CDR1 SQVTM, CDR2 ANQGSEA. The CDR3 is made up of 12 amino acids. The V end was cut by 5 bases, the J end by 3 bases, with 9 bases between. The CDR3 DNA is TGCAGCGTTCTGGCACAGACAGATACGCAGTATTTT. This gives the protein CSVLAQTDTQYF.

This clonotype showed up just once. Since the CDR3 does not end with the conserved phenylalanine or tryptophan, this likely comes from a read error. The rearrangement links TRBV7-8 to TRBJ2-7; TRBD1 matches 8 bases. J was trimmed by 1 base and V by 1 base; bases with no gene match: 12. Germline CDR1 reads SGHVS; CDR2 reads FQNEAQ. There are 18 residues in the CDR3. The CDR3 coding sequence is TGTGCCAGCAGCTTAGTCGTTGGTGGCCGGACAGGGTCCTACGAGCAGTACTCC. Protein product: CASSLVVGGRTGSYEQYS.

Note on this clonotype: A clone one base away is much larger, so this may be a read error. No conserved phenylalanine or tryptophan is present at the end of the CDR3, so a read error is the likely explanation. The chain recombines TRBV28 with TRBJ1-6; D may be TRBD1 (5 bases). V lost 11 bases, J lost 7 bases, and 18 bases lay in between. This CDR3 is 14 amino acids long. In germline, CDR1 is MDHEN, CDR2 SYDVKM. CDR3 loop: CAGTAGWENSPLHS. The DNA of the CDR3 is TGTGCCGGCACGGCAGGGTGGGAGAATTCACCCCTCCACTCT.

Details on this clonotype: One end of the junction is discordant with germline, which a read error may explain. This chain joins TRBV4-1 and TRBJ1-5; tentative D call: TRBD1 (5 bases). From germline, CDR1 is MGHRA and CDR2 YSYEKL. The CDR3 totals 15 residues. The CDR3 region is CACSQEGQGNQPQHF. The CDR3 coding sequence is TGCGCCTGCAGTCAAGAGGGGCAAGGCAATCAGCCCCAGCATTTT.